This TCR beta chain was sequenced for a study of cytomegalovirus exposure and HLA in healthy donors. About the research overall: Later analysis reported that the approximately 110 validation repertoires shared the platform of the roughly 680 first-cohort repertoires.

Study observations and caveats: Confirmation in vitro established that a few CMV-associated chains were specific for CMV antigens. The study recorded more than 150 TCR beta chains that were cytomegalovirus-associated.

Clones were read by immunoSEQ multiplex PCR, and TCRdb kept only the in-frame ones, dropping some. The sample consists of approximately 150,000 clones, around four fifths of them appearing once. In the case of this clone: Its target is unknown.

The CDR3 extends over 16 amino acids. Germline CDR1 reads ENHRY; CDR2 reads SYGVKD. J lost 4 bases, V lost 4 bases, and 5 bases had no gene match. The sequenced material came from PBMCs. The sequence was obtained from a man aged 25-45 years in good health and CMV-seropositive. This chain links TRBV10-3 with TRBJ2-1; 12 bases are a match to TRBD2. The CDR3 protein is CAISGTSGDSYNEQFF. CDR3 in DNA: TGTGCCATCAGTGGGACTAGCGGGGACTCGTACAATGAGCAGTTCTTC.